Listed below are T cell receptor beta chains from one sample, sequenced in a study of early T cells in non-severe SARS-CoV-2 infection. TCRdb re-analysed the 5' RACE reads in MiXCR, keeping a single row per CDR3 protein. This sample carries approximately 50,000 distinct CDR3 sequences, approximately 7.6% of them seen once, and the ten largest clones take 5% to 6.5%. The sequenced sample consisted of whole blood. The receptors were gathered from an adult who was a healthcare worker with PCR-confirmed SARS-CoV-2 infection or an uninfected control (not recorded which). Both conserved end residues are part of each CDR3. The order of the fields is D gene, J gene, clone size, V gene, CDR3 protein, CDR3 DNA. A D gene is named only where the DNA matches it firmly. Size is omitted from some rows. Given values are once, few, many or a class for expanded clones.

>TRBD1|TRBJ2-7|few|TRBV19
CASSSAGTGHEQYF
TGTGCCAGTAGTTCGGCCGGGACAGGGCACGAGCAGTACTTC
>.|TRBJ2-1|many|TRBV28
CASSFSLGRGNEQFF
TGTGCCAGCAGTTTTTCCCTCGGGCGCGGCAATGAGCAGTTCTTC
>.|TRBJ1-2|many|TRBV6-6
CASSYSWDTSLGGYTF
TGTGCCAGCAGTTACTCGTGGGACACCTCTTTGGGTGGCTACACCTTC
>TRBD1|TRBJ1-4|.|TRBV7-2
CASSTRDRGREKLFF
TGTGCCAGCAGCACACGGGACAGGGGAAGGGAAAAACTGTTTTTT
>.|TRBJ2-2|many|TRBV2
CASSGVGRNTGELFF
TGTGCCAGCAGTGGGGTGGGTAGGAACACCGGGGAGCTGTTTTTT
>.|TRBJ2-3|.|TRBV5-1
CASSLEGDGTDTQYF
TGCGCCAGCAGCTTGGAGGGGGACGGAACAGATACGCAGTATTTT
>TRBD1|TRBJ2-2|many|TRBV15
CATSRGTGDTGELFF
TGTGCCACCAGCAGAGGGACAGGGGATACCGGGGAGCTGTTTTTT
>.|TRBJ2-1|many|TRBV19
CASSITRSSYNEQFF
TGTGCCAGTAGTATAACCAGGAGCTCCTACAATGAGCAGTTCTTC
>TRBD2|TRBJ2-1|.|TRBV3-1
CASSHLAGSYNEQFF
TGTGCCAGCAGCCACTTAGCGGGGAGCTACAATGAGCAGTTCTTC
>.|TRBJ1-5|.|TRBV24-1
CATRGVQPQHF
TGTGCCACCAGAGGGGTTCAGCCCCAGCATTTT
>.|TRBJ2-5|.|TRBV12-3/TRBV12-4
CASSLTSETQYF
TGTGCCAGCAGTTTAACATCAGAGACCCAGTACTTC
>.|TRBJ1-1|few|TRBV6-1
CASSAPRGGRGTEAFF
TGTGCCAGCAGTGCCCCCCGTGGGGGCCGAGGCACTGAAGCTTTCTTT
>.|TRBJ2-7|many|TRBV12-3/TRBV12-4
CASSFLLGGGHEQYF
TGTGCCAGCAGTTTTTTACTGGGAGGGGGGCACGAGCAGTACTTC
>.|TRBJ1-2|many|TRBV12-3/TRBV12-4
CASSQTTANYGYTF
TGTGCCAGCAGCCAAACAACAGCTAACTATGGCTACACCTTC
>.|TRBJ2-1|many|TRBV12-3/TRBV12-4
CASSFFGGHSYNEQFF
TGTGCCAGCAGTTTCTTCGGGGGACACTCCTACAATGAGCAGTTCTTC
>.|TRBJ2-1|.|TRBV7-9
CASSLANSWVYNEQFF
TGTGCCAGCAGCTTAGCTAACTCCTGGGTTTACAATGAGCAGTTCTTC
>.|TRBJ2-6|once|TRBV30
CAWRRVEGANVLTF
TGTGCCTGGAGGAGAGTTGAGGGGGCCAACGTCCTGACTTTC
>.|TRBJ1-1|.|TRBV7-9
CASSAWSGTEAFF
TGTGCCAGCAGCGCCTGGAGCGGCACTGAAGCTTTCTTT
>.|TRBJ2-1|many|TRBV3-1
CASSQRGSTYNEQFF
TGTGCCAGCAGCCAAAGGGGGTCAACCTACAATGAGCAGTTCTTC
>.|TRBJ2-2|many|TRBV5-6
CASSQTANTGELFF
TGTGCCAGCAGCCAGACAGCGAACACCGGGGAGCTGTTTTTT
>TRBD2|TRBJ2-2|.|TRBV24-1
CATGGVTGELFF
TGTGCCACCGGGGGGGTCACCGGGGAGCTGTTTTTT
>.|TRBJ1-6|many|TRBV7-2
CASSLLGSFNSPLHF
TGTGCCAGCAGCTTACTCGGCAGTTTTAATTCACCCCTCCACTTT
>.|TRBJ2-7|.|TRBV11-2
CASRPIDREGLQYF
TGTGCCAGCAGACCCATCGACAGGGAGGGTCTGCAGTACTTC
>.|TRBJ2-7|.|TRBV4-2
CASSQERDIRSYEQYF
TGTGCCAGCAGCCAAGAGAGGGACATTCGCTCCTACGAGCAGTACTTC
>TRBD1|TRBJ1-2|.|TRBV7-2
CASSRDRLIKGYTF
TGTGCCAGCAGTCGGGACAGGCTTATCAAAGGCTACACCTTC
>.|TRBJ1-6|.|TRBV20-1
CSARDTVNSPLHF
TGCAGTGCTAGAGATACAGTCAATTCACCCCTCCACTTT
>.|TRBJ2-5|many|TRBV18
CASSPQGETQYF
TGTGCCAGCTCACCACAGGGAGAGACCCAGTACTTC
>TRBD2|TRBJ2-7|.|TRBV7-2
CASSFSGGHTYEQYF
TGTGCCAGCAGCTTTAGCGGGGGCCATACCTACGAGCAGTACTTC
>.|TRBJ1-5|many|TRBV2
CASSVGNQPQHF
TGTGCCAGCAGTGTGGGGAATCAGCCCCAGCATTTT
>TRBD1|TRBJ1-2|many|TRBV27
CASSRTGLAGYTF
TGTGCCAGCAGTCGGACAGGGCTCGCTGGCTACACCTTC
>.|TRBJ1-3|many|TRBV3-1
CASSQTRRSSENTIYF
TGTGCCAGCAGCCAAACTCGCAGGAGCTCTGAAAACACCATATATTTT
>.|TRBJ1-6|many|TRBV4-3
CASSQTLRGSSYNSPLHF
TGCGCCAGCAGCCAAACCCTCCGGGGGAGCTCCTATAATTCACCCCTCCACTTT
>TRBD2|TRBJ2-2|few|TRBV27
CASSFLLLAGGNTGELFF
TGTGCCAGCAGCTTCTTGTTACTAGCGGGGGGGAACACCGGGGAGCTGTTTTTT
>.|TRBJ2-5|many|TRBV30
CAWSVHGYQETQYF
TGTGCCTGGAGTGTACACGGGTACCAAGAGACCCAGTACTTC
>TRBD1|TRBJ1-1|.|TRBV29-1
CSAQSRGTFNTEAFF
TGCAGCGCCCAAAGCAGGGGGACGTTTAACACTGAAGCTTTCTTT
>TRBD1|TRBJ2-4|.|TRBV12-3/TRBV12-4
CASSGQGRDIQYF
TGTGCCAGCAGTGGACAGGGTCGAGACATTCAGTACTTC
>.|TRBJ2-2|many|TRBV11-2
CASSRDGRTGELFF
TGTGCCAGCAGCAGAGACGGACGGACCGGGGAGCTGTTTTTT
>.|TRBJ1-2|.|TRBV9
CASSVAPQGIDGYTF
TGTGCCAGCAGCGTAGCGCCCCAGGGAATTGATGGCTACACCTTC
>TRBD2|TRBJ2-7|many|TRBV20-1
CSARDSGGRYEQYF
TGCAGTGCTAGAGATAGCGGGGGGCGTTACGAGCAGTACTTC
>.|TRBJ1-5|.|TRBV2
CASSEDWVGNQPQHF
TGTGCCAGCAGTGAAGACTGGGTTGGCAATCAGCCCCAGCATTTT
>.|TRBJ1-2|many|TRBV24-1
CATSDKGSGDGYTF
TGTGCCACCAGTGATAAGGGGAGCGGGGATGGCTACACCTTC
>.|TRBJ1-6|many|TRBV5-4
CASSLGKGASPLHF
TGTGCCAGCAGCTTGGGGAAAGGGGCCTCACCCCTCCACTTT
>TRBD1|TRBJ1-3|.|TRBV4-1
CASSQRGQGSLGNTIYF
TGCGCCAGCAGCCAAAGGGGACAGGGGAGCCTTGGAAACACCATATATTTT
>TRBD2|TRBJ2-5|few|TRBV10-2
CATSTSGKTQYF
TGCGCCACTTCGACTAGCGGGAAGACCCAGTACTTC
>TRBD1|TRBJ2-7|.|TRBV11-2
CASSPQAGGPGEQYF
TGTGCCAGCAGCCCTCAGGCAGGGGGCCCGGGTGAGCAGTACTTC
>.|TRBJ1-3|many|TRBV28
CASSSRRGTNSGNTIYF
TGTGCCAGCAGTTCCCGTCGGGGGACAAACTCTGGAAACACCATATATTTT
>TRBD1|TRBJ2-2|many|TRBV6-1
CASRDRGTGELFF
TGTGCCAGTCGGGACAGGGGAACCGGGGAGCTGTTTTTT
>TRBD1|TRBJ1-6|many|TRBV20-1
CSARKTGVESSYNSPLHF
TGCAGTGCTAGAAAGACAGGGGTCGAGAGCTCCTATAATTCACCCCTCCACTTT
>TRBD1|TRBJ1-1|many|TRBV6-2/TRBV6-3
CATGQGTNTEAFF
TGTGCCACCGGACAGGGGACGAACACTGAAGCTTTCTTT
>.|TRBJ2-1|.|TRBV18
CASSRDITYNEQFF
TGTGCCAGCTCGAGGGACATCACCTACAATGAGCAGTTCTTC
>.|TRBJ2-4|many|TRBV5-1
CASSLSMTKNIQYF
TGCGCCAGCAGCTTGAGCATGACCAAAAACATTCAGTACTTC
>.|TRBJ1-1|many|TRBV27
CASTFGYGTEAFF
TGTGCCAGCACGTTCGGTTACGGCACTGAAGCTTTCTTT
>.|TRBJ1-4|many|TRBV12-3/TRBV12-4
CASSPLETTNEKLFF
TGTGCCAGCAGCCCCCTTGAGACCACTAATGAAAAACTGTTTTTT
>.|TRBJ1-1|many|TRBV19
CATTIGIAEAFF
TGTGCCACTACCATCGGGATAGCTGAAGCTTTCTTT
>TRBD1|TRBJ1-5|.|TRBV24-1
CATSGVQGNQPQHF
TGTGCCACCAGTGGGGTACAGGGGAATCAGCCCCAGCATTTT
>TRBD2|TRBJ2-1|many|TRBV14
CASSQAGLAAFF
TGTGCCAGCAGCCAAGCAGGCCTAGCGGCCTTCTTC
>.|TRBJ2-2|many|TRBV12-3/TRBV12-4
CASNRLANTGELFF
TGTGCCAGCAACAGGCTCGCGAACACCGGGGAGCTGTTTTTT
>.|TRBJ2-2|few|TRBV7-3
CASSLWGTGELFF
TGTGCCAGCAGCTTATGGGGCACCGGGGAGCTGTTTTTT
>TRBD1|TRBJ2-7|few|TRBV6-6
CASSGGQSYEQYF
TGTGCCAGCAGTGGGGGACAGAGCTACGAGCAGTACTTC
>.|TRBJ2-7|.|TRBV6-1
CASRVERGSYEQYF
TGTGCCAGCAGAGTGGAACGGGGATCCTACGAGCAGTACTTC